The next 8 T cell receptor beta chains were all read from a single sample in a study of cytomegalovirus exposure and HLA in healthy donors. The PCR was carried out with 60 Vbeta primers and 13 Jbeta primers. TCRdb's copy holds only in-frame clones and misses some; the assay was immunoSEQ multiplex PCR. The sample holds 75,000 to 80,000 clones. Material: PBMCs. The receptors were sampled from a man between 18 and 29 years old in good health and CMV-seropositive.

The chain links TRBV27 to TRBJ2-2; 7 bases agree with TRBD1. The CDR3 is made up of 15 amino acids. The junction had 5 bases not matched to a gene; V was cut back by 5 bases and J by 2 bases. The germline V gene encodes CDR1 MNHEY and CDR2 SMNVEV (reference sequence). This CDR3 is CASSAGTDNTGELFF. DNA for the CDR3: TGTGCCAGCAGTGCAGGGACAGATAACACCGGGGAGCTGTTTTTT.

The rearrangement links TRBV6-5 to TRBJ2-7; 9 bases are a match to TRBD2. CDR1 is MNHEY and CDR2 is SVGAGI in the germline V gene. The CDR3 contains 14 residues. J was trimmed by 2 bases and V by 5 bases; bases with no gene match: 4. CDR3 loop: CASSGASGTYEQYF. The DNA for the CDR3 is TGTGCCAGCAGTGGGGCTAGCGGGACCTACGAGCAGTACTTC.

This rearrangement joins TRBV28 to TRBJ2-7; maybe TRBD2 (6 bases). The CDR3 has 14 residues. The germline V and J ends were trimmed by 2 bases and 9 bases, with 17 bases remaining between them. CDR1 and CDR2 from the germline V gene are MDHEN and SYDVKM. Here the CDR3 DNA reads TGTGCCAGCAGTTTAATTCACCGGGAGTGGGGGCAGTACTTC. Protein: CASSLIHREWGQYF. The entire variable domain, with the rest obtained from reference TRBV28 and TRBJ2-7, is as follows: DVKVTQSSRYLVKRTGEKVFLECVQDMDHENMFWYRQDPGLGLRLIYFSYDVKMKEKGDIPEGYSVSREKKERFSLILESASTNQTSMYLCASSLIHREWGQYFGPGTRLTVT.

The rearrangement links TRBV9 to TRBJ2-3; 7 positions agree with TRBD2. The CDR3 runs to 16 residues. Germline V gene lookup returns CDR1 SGDLS and CDR2 YYNGEE. Unmatched junction bases numbered 10, after V lost 3 bases and J lost 3 bases. CDR3 nucleotide sequence: TGTGCCAGCAGCGACAACGTTGGAGCGGGGACAGATACGCAGTATTTT. Translating it yields CASSDNVGAGTDTQYF.

The rearrangement uses TRBV5-1 and TRBJ1-5; TRBD1 agrees at 7 bases. Trimming removed 4 bases from V and 0 bases from J; junction bases left unmatched: 16. This CDR3 has 19 residues. Per germline, CDR1 SGHRS and CDR2 YFSETQ. CDR3 sequence (DNA): TGCGCCAGCAGCCTCCGACAGGGTTCCCCAGTGTATAGCAATCAGCCCCAGCATTTT. Protein sequence: CASSLRQGSPVYSNQPQHF.

The rearrangement uses TRBV28 and TRBJ1-2, with 10 positions matching TRBD1. Germline V lookup: CDR1 MDHEN, CDR2 SYDVKM. The CDR3 spans 14 residues. V lost 5 bases and J lost 8; bases outside the gene matches: 8. The CDR3 sequence: CASSTAGTGEGYTF. In DNA, the CDR3 is TGTGCCAGCAGTACTGCCGGGACAGGGGAGGGCTACACCTTC.

The chain recombines TRBV5-1 with TRBJ1-1, with a possible D match to TRBD1 (5 bases). V dropped 0 bases and J dropped 7 bases, with 13 bases sitting between them. Germline-derived CDR1 and CDR2 are SGHRS and YFSETQ. CDR3 length: 14 amino acids. Here the CDR3 DNA reads TGCGCCAGCAGCTTGGCAGGGATATTGGATGAAGCTTTCTTT. Amino acids: CASSLAGILDEAFF.

This chain links TRBV5-6 with TRBJ2-5, with D maybe TRBD2 (5 bases). V lost 0 bases to trimming and J lost 5 bases, with 14 bases between them. Germline CDR1 is SGHDT and CDR2 is YYEEEE. The CDR3 runs to 15 residues. CDR3 sequence (DNA): TGTGCCAGCAGCTTGGCCCCCCGGCCGGGGGAGACCCAGTACTTC. This sequence encodes CASSLAPRPGETQYF.